The 32 T cell receptor beta chains in this list originate from one sample, sequenced in a study of molecular identifiers for immune sequencing clone quantification. TCRdb re-called the PCR reads with MiXCR, one entry per CDR3 protein. Found here are just under 65,000 distinct CDR3 sequences, under 20% of them singletons; the top ten hold approximately 1.5%. The sample consisted of naive CD8+ T cells from blood, with Jurkat cell RNA spiked in. The subset here: FACS-sorted CD8+CD4-CCR7+CD45RA+ naive T cells. The source of these receptors is a human donor in good health. Some libraries in this study had Jurkat cell RNA spiked in.

There are many counts of this clonotype. The genes are TRBV12-3 or TRBV12-4 and TRBJ2-4, with TRBD1 identical over 7 bases. The CDR3 runs 14 residues. The V gene end was trimmed by 5 bases and the J gene end by 2 bases; junction bases not matched to a gene: 3. The CDR3 DNA reads as TGTGCCAGCAGTAGGACAGGATCCAAAAACATTCAGTACTTC. This codes for CASSRTGSKNIQYF.

This clonotype has only one observation. A much larger clone differs by one base, so this may be a read error. The chain carries TRBV9 and TRBJ2-1; 7 positions match TRBD2. The V gene's germline CDR1 is SGDLS and CDR2 YYNGEE. The CDR3 covers 16 residues. The DNA for the CDR3 is TGTGCCAGCGGCGTAGAGGGCGGGAGCTCCTACAATGAGCAGTTCTTC. It translates to CASGVEGGSSYNEQFF.

This clonotype was detected many times. The chain combines TRBV27 with TRBJ2-1; no firm D call. The CDR3 is 18 residues long. The V gene lost 2 bases and the J gene lost 2 bases, with 19 bases spanning the gap. The V gene's germline CDR1 is MNHEY and CDR2 SMNVEV (reference sequence). CDR3 DNA sequence: TGTGCCAGCAGTTTAGTCCCCCCCGTCGATATGACCTACAATGAGCAGTTCTTC. This encodes CASSLVPPVDMTYNEQFF.

This clonotype was observed at least ten times. The chain joins TRBV7-2 to TRBJ1-1, with D tentatively TRBD1 (6 bases). Germline V CDR1 and CDR2: SGHTA, FQGNSA. The length of the CDR3 is 16 residues. V dropped 1 base and J dropped 3 bases, with 15 bases sitting between them. The CDR3 reads CASSLGMGGAYTEAFF. As DNA, the CDR3 is TGTGCCAGCAGCTTAGGGATGGGGGGCGCGTACACTGAAGCTTTCTTT.

This clonotype was counted at least ten times. The chain combines TRBV7-9 with TRBJ2-3; no firm D call. V was pared by 4 bases and J by 3 bases, with 5 bases between. The CDR3 has 12 residues. CDR1 and CDR2 (germline): SEHNR, FQNEAQ (reference sequence). CDR3 in amino acids: CASSYYTDTQYF. The CDR3 bases are TGTGCCAGCAGCTATTATACAGATACGCAGTATTTT.

This clonotype was observed many times. Germline and junction disagree at one end, which may indicate a read error. The chain uses TRBV25-1 and TRBJ2-7; D gene uncertain. Germline values: CDR1 MGHDK, CDR2 SYGVNS. The CDR3 runs to 15 residues. The CDR3 protein is CASSEFGTEPYKQYF. The DNA for the CDR3 is TGTGCCAGCAGTGAATTTGGAACAGAGCCCTACAAGCAGTACTTC.

This clonotype has only a few counts. V gene TRBV10-2 combines with J gene TRBJ2-7, with TRBD2 matching 8 bases. V was pared by 2 bases and J by 4 bases, with 13 bases of the junction left unmatched. This CDR3 spans 17 amino acids. Per the germline V gene, CDR1 is WSHSY and CDR2 is SAAADI. The CDR3, as DNA: TGCGCCAGCAGTGAGCCACCGGGACTAGGGGTCCTATACGAGCAGTACTTC. It translates to CASSEPPGLGVLYEQYF.

This clonotype occurred once. One junction end disagrees with the germline gene, perhaps due to a read error. The gene calls are TRBV11-2 and TRBJ2-1, with 7 nucleotides matching TRBD1. CDR3 length: 17 amino acids. The germline V gene encodes CDR1 SGHAT and CDR2 FQNNGV. For the CDR3, the DNA is TGTGCCAGCAGGTCACTAAGTACAGGGGCCTCCCACAATGAGCAGTTCTTC. Translated: CASRSLSTGASHNEQFF.

Ten or more counts support this clonotype. The rearrangement uses TRBV27 and TRBJ1-4; TRBD1 matches 9 bases. This CDR3 has 15 amino acids. Per germline, CDR1 MNHEY and CDR2 SMNVEV (reference sequence). V gave up 5 bases and J gave up 7 bases; unmatched junction bases: 8. This chain's CDR3 is CASSRGTGFSEKLFF. CDR3 in DNA: TGTGCCAGCAGTAGAGGGACAGGGTTTAGTGAAAAACTGTTTTTT.

This clonotype was seen many times. The genes are TRBV12-3 or TRBV12-4 and TRBJ2-7; D remains unclear. There are 13 residues in the CDR3. Trimming pared 5 bases from V and 1 base from J, leaving 9 bases between. CDR3 sequence: CASSKGTSYEQYF. As DNA, the CDR3 is TGTGCCAGCAGTAAGGGCACGTCCTACGAGCAGTACTTC.

This clonotype has at least ten counts. The chain carries TRBV20-1 and TRBJ1-1, with D possibly TRBD1 on 5 matching bases. V lost 1 base and J 6 bases, leaving 15 bases between the germline ends. Germline V gives CDR1 DFQATT, CDR2 SNEGSKA (reference sequence). The CDR3 loop spans 14 amino acids. The CDR3 DNA follows: TGCAGTGCTAGAGCCTACGGGGGACGGGCTGAAGCTTTCTTT. It is translated as CSARAYGGRAEAFF.

The table lists this clonotype with many counts. This chain connects TRBV11-3 to TRBJ2-2; D is possibly TRBD1 (5 bases). Germline V lookup: CDR1 SGHNT, CDR2 YENEEA. V lost 4 bases and J 4 bases, leaving 10 bases between the germline ends. CDR3 length: 14 residues. Here the CDR3 reads CASSSRQSTGELFF. CDR3 bases: TGTGCCAGCAGCTCTCGACAGAGCACCGGGGAGCTGTTTTTT.

This clonotype was seen repeatedly, ten times or more. The V gene is TRBV12-3 or TRBV12-4, the J gene TRBJ2-3; TRBD1 might be the D (6 bases). The ends were cut back, 6 bases at V and 9 bases at J, with 19 bases in the middle. This CDR3 comprises 14 residues. The CDR3 sequence is CASSRQGPLSTQYF. In DNA form, the CDR3 reads TGTGCCAGCAGCCGCCAGGGGCCCCTTTCGACGCAGTATTTT.

The rearrangement joins TRBV7-2 to TRBJ1-6; unclear D gene. The germline CDR1 and CDR2 sequences are SGHTA and FQGNSA. Trimming took 5 bases from V and 9 from J, leaving 11 bases between them. This CDR3 region has 13 residues. CDR3 loop: CASSPILGSPLHF. DNA for the CDR3: TGTGCCAGCAGCCCAATTTTGGGTTCACCCCTCCACTTT.

This clonotype was seen many times. The rearrangement links TRBV28 to TRBJ1-5, with 8 nucleotides matching TRBD1. This CDR3 has 14 amino acids. Germline assignment: CDR1 MDHEN and CDR2 SYDVKM. The ends lost 7 bases at V and 2 bases at J; junction bases unmatched: 4. CDR3 sequence: CASTSTGGNQPQHF. In DNA form, the CDR3 reads TGTGCCAGCACCTCGACAGGGGGCAATCAGCCCCAGCATTTT.

This clonotype was seen ten or more times. The chain uses TRBV5-4 and TRBJ2-3, with TRBD2 identical over 10 bases. The CDR3 is 15 residues long. V lost 0 bases to trimming and J lost 6 bases; unmatched junction nucleotides: 4. CDR1 and CDR2 from the germline V gene are SGHNT and YYREEE (reference sequence). For the CDR3, the DNA is TGTGCCAGCAGCTTGGGCCTAGCGGGAGTCGATACGCAGTATTTT. This translates into CASSLGLAGVDTQYF.

This clonotype was seen only a few times. This rearrangement joins TRBV6-5 to TRBJ2-2, with D perhaps matching TRBD2 (5 bases). The CDR3 contains 17 residues. The ends were cut back, 7 bases at V and 3 bases at J, with 21 bases in the middle. Germline-derived CDR1 and CDR2 are MNHEY and SVGAGI. The CDR3 protein is CASTAVRENLDTGELFF. In DNA form, the CDR3 reads TGTGCCAGCACGGCGGTGAGGGAGAATCTGGACACCGGGGAGCTGTTTTTT.

The table lists this clonotype with a few counts. The chain recombines TRBV9 with TRBJ2-7; D is uncertain. The CDR3 extends over 13 amino acids. Germline CDR1 is SGDLS and CDR2 is YYNGEE. Trimming cost V 9 bases and J 1 base, with 14 bases left between them. In DNA form, the CDR3 reads TGTGCCAAGAACCGTATCCCTTCCTACGAGCAGTACTTC. Amino acid sequence: CAKNRIPSYEQYF.

This clonotype was recorded many times. This rearrangement joins TRBV4-2 to TRBJ1-1, with a possible D match to TRBD1 (5 bases). The CDR3 length is 12 residues. Trimming shortened V by 4 bases and J by 7 bases, and 10 bases separated the two germline ends. The V gene's germline CDR1 is LGHNA and CDR2 YNFKEQ. CDR3: CASSRAGNEAFF. The CDR3 DNA is TGTGCCAGCAGCCGGGCAGGGAATGAAGCTTTCTTT.

As for this clonotype: This may arise from a read error, as a much more abundant clone is one base away. The chain carries TRBV29-1 and TRBJ2-1; maybe TRBD2 (6 bases). Germline lookup yields CDR1 SQVTM and CDR2 ANQGSEA. The CDR3 is made up of 14 amino acids. Trimming took off 0 bases at V and 6 bases at J, with 12 bases between the two ends. Here the CDR3 DNA reads TGCAGCGTTGAAGATGGGACTCGTACCAATGAGCAGTTCTTC. This gives the protein CSVEDGTRTNEQFF.

This clonotype was counted many times. The J gene is TRBJ2-2, the V gene TRBV28; the D is unclear. CDR3 length equals 13 residues. Trimming shortened V by 3 bases and J by 7 bases, and 9 bases separated the two germline ends. Germline CDR1 reads MDHEN; CDR2 reads SYDVKM. Written as DNA, the CDR3 is TGTGCCAGCAGTTTCCTTTGGAGCGGGGAGCTGTTTTTT. It codes for CASSFLWSGELFF. Full variable domain (outside the CDR3, taken from reference TRBV28 and TRBJ2-2): DVKVTQSSRYLVKRTGEKVFLECVQDMDHENMFWYRQDPGLGLRLIYFSYDVKMKEKGDIPEGYSVSREKKERFSLILESASTNQTSMYLCASSFLWSGELFFGEGSRLTVL.

This clonotype was picked up a small number of times. CDR3 bases: TGTGCCAGCAGCTTAGGGACAGGGGATCGCGAGCAGTACTTC. Its protein is CASSLGTGDREQYF. The gene calls are TRBV7-3 and TRBJ2-7; 10 nucleotides align to TRBD1. This CDR3 comprises 14 residues. The V and J ends lost 2 bases and 6 bases, in that order; junction bases with no gene match: 4. CDR1 is SGHTA, CDR2 FQGTGA, per germline.

This clonotype was detected ten times or more. J is TRBJ2-7 and V is TRBV4-1; the match to TRBD2 covers 10 bases. Germline V CDR1 and CDR2: MGHRA, YSYEKL. This CDR3 is 16 amino acids long. Germline trimming cut 0 bases from V and 4 bases from J; bases unmatched to any gene: 6. The CDR3: CASSQDPLAGAYEQYF. The CDR3 DNA reads TGCGCCAGCAGCCAAGATCCCCTAGCGGGAGCTTACGAGCAGTACTTC.

The CDR3 sequence is CASSRTGSSYNEQFF. The CDR3 DNA is TGTGCCAGCAGCCGGACAGGGTCTTCCTACAATGAGCAGTTCTTC. V gene TRBV11-2 combines with J gene TRBJ2-1; 8 nucleotides agree with TRBD1. The germline V gene has CDR1 SGHAT and CDR2 FQNNGV. With V trimmed by 5 bases and J by 1 base, 4 bases remained unmatched. This CDR3 has 15 residues.

The table lists this clonotype with a few counts. The chain has TRBV4-1 and TRBJ2-7; D is possibly TRBD2 (6 bases). Trimming took 0 bases from V and 3 from J, leaving 21 bases between them. Looked up from germline, CDR1 is MGHRA and CDR2 is YSYEKL. The CDR3 extends over 18 amino acids. CDR3 in DNA: TGCGCCAGCAGCCAAGAGCGGCAGGGAGGTTTCATTAGCTACGAGCAGTACTTC. It translates to CASSQERQGGFISYEQYF.

This rearrangement joins TRBV7-6 to TRBJ2-1; 7 nucleotides agree with TRBD1. This CDR3 has 15 amino acids. The ends lost 5 bases at V and 7 bases at J; junction bases unmatched: 11. The germline V gene has CDR1 SGHVS and CDR2 FNYEAQ. The CDR3 reads CASSVTRGSPNEQFF. The DNA of the CDR3 is TGTGCCAGCAGCGTGACCAGGGGGTCCCCGAATGAGCAGTTCTTC.

This clonotype was seen a handful of times. The chain combines TRBV10-3 with TRBJ2-7, with 9 bases that match TRBD1. The J segment lost 4 bases and the V segment lost 5 bases, leaving 6 bases of the junction unmatched. This CDR3 spans 14 amino acids. Looked up from germline, CDR1 is ENHRY and CDR2 is SYGVKD. CDR3: CAISHRDRDYEQYF. In DNA, the CDR3 is TGTGCCATCAGTCACCGGGACAGGGATTACGAGCAGTACTTC.

The table lists this clonotype with a few counts. This chain joins TRBV27 and TRBJ1-4; D gene uncertain. V was pared by 3 bases and J by 7 bases, with 15 bases between. The CDR3 extends over 15 amino acids. Germline V gene data show CDR1 as MNHEY and CDR2 as SMNVEV (reference sequence). In nucleotides, the CDR3 is TGTGCCAGCAGTTTTTCACCCAACGTGGGTGAAAAACTGTTTTTT. It encodes CASSFSPNVGEKLFF.

There are many counts of this clonotype. The chain couples TRBV6-5 to TRBJ2-1, with a weak D call TRBD1 (5 bases). Between the trimmed V and J ends, which lost 2 bases and 8 bases, there was a span of 16 bases. From germline, CDR1 is MNHEY and CDR2 SVGAGI. The CDR3 length is 15 residues. The CDR3 protein is CASSYQTQGIDEQFF. CDR3 coding DNA: TGTGCCAGCAGTTACCAGACCCAGGGAATTGATGAGCAGTTCTTC.

At least ten counts were recorded for this clonotype. The CDR3 loop is CASSGRTGGFPDTQYF. CDR3 coding DNA: TGTGCCAGCAGTGGGAGGACAGGGGGCTTCCCAGATACGCAGTATTTT. V is TRBV6-1 and J is TRBJ2-3; 11 bases agree with TRBD1. This CDR3 region has 16 residues. Trimming took 4 bases from V and 4 from J; bases not matched to a gene: 7. The germline V gene encodes CDR1 MNHNS and CDR2 SASEGT.

This clonotype has at least ten counts. The J gene is TRBJ2-6, the V gene TRBV11-3; weak D call: TRBD1 (6 bases). Per germline, CDR1 SGHNT and CDR2 YENEEA. This CDR3 is 12 amino acids long. The germline V and J ends were trimmed by 6 bases and 12 bases, with 12 bases remaining between them. CDR3 sequence (DNA): TGTGCCAGCAGACAGGGAATAAGCGTCCTGACTTTC. Translation gives CASRQGISVLTF.

This clonotype was picked up many times. The chain is built from TRBV3-1 and TRBJ1-4; D is perhaps TRBD1 (6 bases). The V end lost 5 bases, the J end lost 4 bases, and 17 bases lay between the germline ends. The germline V gene encodes CDR1 LGHDT and CDR2 YNNKEL (reference sequence). The CDR3 is made up of 16 amino acids. DNA of the CDR3: TGTGCCAGCAGCTTAGGAGGGGGGCCCTATAATGAAAAACTGTTTTTT. It specifies CASSLGGGPYNEKLFF.